This TCR beta chain was captured by sequencing in a study of T-cell reconstitution after alpha-beta-depleted transplantation in children. This clonotype was seen repeatedly, ten times or more. Germline values: CDR1 SGHRS, CDR2 YFSETQ. The CDR3 runs to 10 residues. The V gene lost 4 bases and the J gene lost 5 bases, with 2 bases spanning the gap. The TCRbeta library was prepared with unique molecular identifiers. Using its own MiXCR run on the PCR reads, TCRdb lists one record per CDR3 protein. The sample consists of some 550,000 distinct CDR3 sequences, 15% to 20% of them appearing once. The rearrangement links TRBV5-1 to TRBJ2-3; D ambiguous. Sequenced here: PBMCs from the stem cell graft donor, sampled from the stem cell graft. The receptor was isolated from a human donor who donated a stem cell graft to a child with acute lymphoblastic leukemia. The CDR3 spells CASSGDTQYF. CDR3 bases: TGCGCCAGCAGCGGAGATACGCAGTATTTT.